This TCR beta chain was documented in a study of T cells in Graves' hyperthyroidism and ophthalmopathy. The CDR3 runs 15 residues. Deletions cut 6 bases from V and 0 bases from J, with 13 bases between. Stable Graves' hyperthyroidism meant no ophthalmopathy progression within 18 months. Pregnant or lactating patients were excluded, as were those with uncontrolled infection or other autoimmune disease. In its sample, this clonotype was seen a few times. As yet, its antigen is unknown. Study conclusions and caveats: The model's output predicted ophthalmopathy at a median of roughly 6.9 months prior to onset.

Amplified regions were TCR beta CDR3 sequences from RNA transcripts. Primed by the HTBI set, a first-round RT-PCR was run on the TCR CDR3. In TCRdb, the multiplex PCR reads were re-called with MiXCR into one record per CDR3 protein. The sample holds under 350,000 distinct CDR3 sequences, 18% seen once. The chain couples TRBV12-3 or TRBV12-4 to TRBJ2-3; the D gene is possibly TRBD1 (5 bases). This sequence originates from a woman aged 45-65 years with Graves' hyperthyroidism. The sequenced sample consisted of blood. The CDR3: CASSVGQTSTDTQYF. CDR3 bases: TGTGCCAGCAGCGTTGGACAAACTAGCACAGATACGCAGTATTTT.